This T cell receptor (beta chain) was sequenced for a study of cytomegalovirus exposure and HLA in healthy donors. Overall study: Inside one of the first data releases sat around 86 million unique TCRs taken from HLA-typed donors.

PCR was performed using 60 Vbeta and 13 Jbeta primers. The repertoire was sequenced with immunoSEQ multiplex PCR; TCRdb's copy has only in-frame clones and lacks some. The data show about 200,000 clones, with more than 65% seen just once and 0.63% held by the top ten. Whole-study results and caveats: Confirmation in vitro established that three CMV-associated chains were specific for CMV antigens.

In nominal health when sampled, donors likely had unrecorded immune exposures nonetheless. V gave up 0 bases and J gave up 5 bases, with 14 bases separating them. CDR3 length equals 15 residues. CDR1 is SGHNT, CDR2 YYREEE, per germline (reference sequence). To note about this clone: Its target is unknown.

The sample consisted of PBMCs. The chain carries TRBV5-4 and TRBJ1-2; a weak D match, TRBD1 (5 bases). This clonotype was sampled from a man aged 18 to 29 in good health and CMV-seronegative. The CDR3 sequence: CASSLALGGVYGYTF. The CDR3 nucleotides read TGTGCCAGCAGCTTGGCCTTGGGGGGGGTATATGGCTACACCTTC.